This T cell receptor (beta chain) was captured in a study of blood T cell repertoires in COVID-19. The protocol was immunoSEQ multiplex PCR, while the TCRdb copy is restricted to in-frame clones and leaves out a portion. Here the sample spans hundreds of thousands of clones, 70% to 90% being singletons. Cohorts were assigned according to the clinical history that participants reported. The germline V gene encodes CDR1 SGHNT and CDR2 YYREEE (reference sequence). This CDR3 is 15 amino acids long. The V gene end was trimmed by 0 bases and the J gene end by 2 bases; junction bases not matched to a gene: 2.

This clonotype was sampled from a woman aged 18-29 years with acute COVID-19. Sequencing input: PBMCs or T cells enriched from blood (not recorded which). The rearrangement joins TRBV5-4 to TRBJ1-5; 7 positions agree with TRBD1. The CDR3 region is CASSLDRGGNQPQHF. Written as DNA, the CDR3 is TGTGCCAGCAGCTTGGACAGGGGTGGCAATCAGCCCCAGCATTTT.